Presented here are 21 T cell receptor beta chains from one specimen sequenced in a study of blood T cells in healthy people across ages. A J-beta primer mix and a sample-barcoded 5' primer were used in a second PCR of roughly 7 to 12 cycles. One entry per CDR3 protein results from TCRdb running MiXCR on the 5' RACE reads. The repertoire consists of fewer than 1.5 million distinct CDR3 sequences, with 40% to 50% occurring once and the leading ten covering approximately 7.9%. Specimen: blood. These TCRs come from a woman aged 18-35 years in good health.

This chain uses TRBV6-1 with TRBJ2-7; D ambiguous. The end of the DNA fits TRBJ2-5 better, so the J call may be wrong. Germline-derived CDR1 and CDR2 are MNHNS and SASEGT. CDR3 size: 13 residues. The CDR3 reads CASSPTAEKTQYF. The CDR3 coding sequence is TGTGCCAGCAGTCCAACGGCGGAGAAGACCCAGTACTTC.

This clonotype was seen more than once but under ten times. CDR3 coding DNA: TGTGCCAGCAGCGGGACAGGGGGCGCCTACAATGAGCAGTACTTC. Translated: CASSGTGGAYNEQYF. V is TRBV9 and J is TRBJ2-1, with TRBD1 matching 11 bases. Judging by the DNA end, TRBJ2-7 fits better; the J call may be wrong. CDR3 length equals 15 residues. Germline V gene lookup returns CDR1 SGDLS and CDR2 YYNGEE.

V gene TRBV28 combines with J gene TRBJ1-1, with a weak D call TRBD1 (5 bases). Trimming removed 5 bases at V and 4 bases at J, with 17 bases between. There are 15 residues in the CDR3. Germline-derived CDR1 and CDR2 are MDHEN and SYDVKM. The CDR3 DNA reads TGTGCCAGCAGTCGGGGCAGGGAGGCGAGCACTGAAGCTTTCTTT. Protein sequence: CASSRGREASTEAFF.

The chain combines TRBV6-2 or TRBV6-3 with TRBJ2-7, with D tentatively TRBD2 (6 bases). Germline loops: CDR1 MNHEY, CDR2 SVGEGT. The CDR3 covers 15 residues. V was trimmed by 6 bases and J by 3 bases, leaving 18 bases between them. The CDR3 DNA sequence: TGTGCCAGCAGCCCGAGGACTACCGGGGACTACGAGCAGTACTTC. Translation: CASSPRTTGDYEQYF.

A few counts support this clonotype. This chain uses TRBV3-1 with TRBJ2-3; D remains unclear. V dropped 2 bases and J dropped 2 bases, with 8 bases sitting between them. The CDR3 consists of 14 residues. Germline values: CDR1 LGHDT, CDR2 YNNKEL (reference sequence). In DNA, the CDR3 is TGTGCCAGCAGCCAACGGCGGTTCACAGATACGCAGTATTTT. It translates to CASSQRRFTDTQYF.

The V call is TRBV28, the J call TRBJ2-5, with TRBD2 as a possible D gene (6 bases). With 4 bases removed from V and 1 base from J, the gap between germline ends came to 16 bases. The V gene's germline CDR1 is MDHEN and CDR2 SYDVKM. This CDR3 has 16 amino acids. CDR3 DNA: TGTGCCAGCAGTTCCAGGGACGGGGGACCCCAAGAGACCCAGTACTTC. It is translated as CASSSRDGGPQETQYF. Full variable domain (remainder filled in from reference TRBV28 and TRBJ2-5): DVKVTQSSRYLVKRTGEKVFLECVQDMDHENMFWYRQDPGLGLRLIYFSYDVKMKEKGDIPEGYSVSREKKERFSLILESASTNQTSMYLCASSSRDGGPQETQYFGPGTRLLVL.

Comment on this clonotype: One end of the junction is discordant with germline, which a read error may explain. The V call is TRBV7-3, the J call TRBJ1-2; D is ambiguous. The CDR3 length is 15 residues. Germline values: CDR1 SGHTA, CDR2 FQGTGA. In DNA, the CDR3 is TGTGCCAGCAGCCCATCCGGTGGAGAAAACTGTGGCTACACCTTC. Protein product: CASSPSGGENCGYTF.

The CDR3 here is CASSRPGEAFF. The CDR3 DNA reads TGTGCCAGCAGTAGGCCGGGGGAAGCTTTCTTT. The rearrangement joins TRBV28 to TRBJ1-1; D uncertain. V dropped 5 bases and J dropped 8 bases, with 9 bases sitting between them. The CDR3 sequence is 11 residues long. In germline, CDR1 is MDHEN, CDR2 SYDVKM. Based on the CDR3 plus reference TRBV28 and TRBJ1-1, the full variable domain is DVKVTQSSRYLVKRTGEKVFLECVQDMDHENMFWYRQDPGLGLRLIYFSYDVKMKEKGDIPEGYSVSREKKERFSLILESASTNQTSMYLCASSRPGEAFFGQGTRLTVV.

The V and J genes are TRBV12-3 or TRBV12-4 and TRBJ2-1; a weak D match, TRBD1 (6 bases). Between the trimmed V and J ends, which lost 5 bases and 8 bases, there was a span of 13 bases. The CDR3 has 13 residues. CDR3: CASSLPGHHEQFF. Written as DNA, the CDR3 is TGTGCCAGCAGTCTCCCGGGACACCATGAGCAGTTCTTC.

The chain is built from TRBV3-1 and TRBJ2-1, with 9 bases lining up with TRBD2. With V trimmed by 0 bases and J by 9 bases, 6 bases remained unmatched. Germline assignment: CDR1 LGHDT and CDR2 YNNKEL (reference sequence). CDR3 length: 15 residues. The CDR3 is CASSQDASGNSEQFF. DNA of the CDR3: TGTGCCAGCAGCCAAGACGCTAGCGGGAATAGTGAGCAGTTCTTC.

The rearrangement uses TRBV30 and TRBJ1-2; D unresolved. Trimming stripped 0 bases from V and 5 bases from J, with 10 bases between. The CDR3 runs 13 residues. CDR1 and CDR2 from the germline V gene are GTSNPN and SVGIG (reference sequence). DNA for the CDR3: TGTGCCTGGAGTGTGACGGAGTCATATGGCTACACCTTC. It is translated as CAWSVTESYGYTF.

This clonotype was observed a few times. The chain joins TRBV7-7 to TRBJ2-1; the D gene is possibly TRBD2 (5 bases). V was trimmed by 0 bases and J by 3 bases, leaving 9 bases between them. CDR3 size: 15 residues. CDR1 and CDR2 from the germline V gene are SSHAT and FNYEAQ (reference sequence). The CDR3 region has the DNA TGTGCCAGCAGCTTAGCGACCGGGAACTACAATGAGCAGTTCTTC. Protein product: CASSLATGNYNEQFF.

The chain links TRBV30 to TRBJ2-5; maybe TRBD1 (6 bases). The ends were cut back, 4 bases at V and 2 bases at J, with 8 bases in the middle. The CDR3 contains 12 residues. The germline CDR1 and CDR2 sequences are GTSNPN and SVGIG (reference sequence). DNA of the CDR3: TGTGCCTGGAACAGGGCTCAAGAGACCCAGTACTTC. This translates into CAWNRAQETQYF.

The CDR3 here is CSARGGTSGNTDTQYF. CDR3 nucleotides: TGCAGTGCTAGGGGAGGGACTAGCGGGAACACAGATACGCAGTATTTT. J is TRBJ2-3 and V is TRBV20-1, with 13 bases fitting TRBD2. The germline gives CDR1 DFQATT, CDR2 SNEGSKA (reference sequence). The J segment lost 2 bases and the V segment lost 3 bases, leaving 5 bases of the junction unmatched. The CDR3 consists of 16 residues.

The chain combines TRBV4-1 with TRBJ2-3; possible D gene TRBD2, 6 bases. The germline V and J ends were trimmed by 0 bases and 4 bases, with 17 bases remaining between them. Germline values: CDR1 MGHRA, CDR2 YSYEKL. The CDR3 spans 17 residues. CDR3: CASSQESGTAFPDTQYF. The CDR3 bases are TGCGCCAGCAGCCAAGAATCTGGGACTGCGTTCCCAGATACGCAGTATTTT.

This CDR3 is CSARDRGWGHACGYTF. Here the CDR3 DNA reads TGCAGTGCTAGAGATCGGGGTTGGGGGCATGCGTGTGGCTACACCTTC. This chain connects TRBV20-1 to TRBJ1-2; perhaps TRBD1 as D (6 bases). CDR1 and CDR2 from the germline V gene are DFQATT and SNEGSKA (reference sequence). CDR3 length: 16 amino acids. V gave up 0 bases and J gave up 7 bases, with 21 bases separating them.

This clonotype was counted between two and nine times. The V call is TRBV10-3, the J call TRBJ1-1, with 8 bases matching TRBD1. Germline values: CDR1 ENHRY, CDR2 SYGVKD. After removal of 9 bases from V and 1 base from J, the junction contained 7 bases not matched to a gene. The CDR3 covers 14 residues. DNA of the CDR3: TGTGCCATGACGGACAGGGCCGGGAACACTGAAGCTTTCTTT. Its translation is CAMTDRAGNTEAFF.

In its sample, this clonotype was seen many times. The J gene is TRBJ2-5, the V gene TRBV9; D not certain. The CDR3 runs 13 residues. V was clipped by 4 bases and J by 5 bases, with 12 bases between them. Per germline, CDR1 SGDLS and CDR2 YYNGEE. CDR3 sequence: CASSPRLEETQYF. The CDR3 DNA follows: TGTGCCAGCAGCCCCCGTTTGGAGGAGACCCAGTACTTC.

This clonotype appeared a few times. The chain carries TRBV7-6 and TRBJ2-7; weak D call: TRBD2 (5 bases). V lost 1 base and J lost 2, with 9 bases in between. The germline gives CDR1 SGHVS, CDR2 FNYEAQ. The CDR3 contains 14 residues. The CDR3 DNA follows: TGTGCCAGCAGCTTAGGTAGCGAAACCTACGAGCAGTACTTC. As protein: CASSLGSETYEQYF.

There are a few counts of this clonotype. The chain joins TRBV20-1 to TRBJ1-1; D is possibly TRBD1 (6 bases). Trimming stripped 1 base from V and 0 bases from J, with 9 bases between. Looked up from germline, CDR1 is DFQATT and CDR2 is SNEGSKA (reference sequence). The CDR3 is made up of 14 amino acids. This CDR3 is CSARAGVLNTEAFF. The CDR3, as DNA: TGCAGTGCTAGAGCAGGGGTCTTGAACACTGAAGCTTTCTTT.

The rearrangement links TRBV7-9 to TRBJ1-3; D perhaps matches TRBD1 (6 bases). V gave up 1 base and J gave up 8 bases, with 15 bases separating them. The CDR3 runs to 15 residues. Germline CDR1 reads SEHNR; CDR2 reads FQNEAQ (reference sequence). The DNA for the CDR3 is TGTGCCAGCAGCTTAGACGGTCTGCCAGGGGACACCATATATTTT. As protein: CASSLDGLPGDTIYF. The full variable domain, with the rest looked up from reference TRBV7-9 and TRBJ1-3, is DTGVSQNPRHKITKRGQNVTFRCDPISEHNRLYWYRQTLGQGPEFLTYFQNEAQLEKSRLLSDRFSAERPKGSFSTLEIQRTEQGDSAMYLCASSLDGLPGDTIYFGEGSWLTVV.